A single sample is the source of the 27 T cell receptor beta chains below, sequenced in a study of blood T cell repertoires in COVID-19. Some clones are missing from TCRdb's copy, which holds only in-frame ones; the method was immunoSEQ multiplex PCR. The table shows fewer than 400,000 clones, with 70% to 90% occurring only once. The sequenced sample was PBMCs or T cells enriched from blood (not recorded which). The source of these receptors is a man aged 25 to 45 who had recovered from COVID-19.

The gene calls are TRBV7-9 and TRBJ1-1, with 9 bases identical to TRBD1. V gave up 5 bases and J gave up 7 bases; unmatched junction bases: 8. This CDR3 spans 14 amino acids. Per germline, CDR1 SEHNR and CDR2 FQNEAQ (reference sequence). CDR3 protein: CASSPGQGPNEAFF. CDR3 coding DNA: TGTGCCAGCAGCCCGGGACAGGGCCCTAATGAAGCTTTCTTT.

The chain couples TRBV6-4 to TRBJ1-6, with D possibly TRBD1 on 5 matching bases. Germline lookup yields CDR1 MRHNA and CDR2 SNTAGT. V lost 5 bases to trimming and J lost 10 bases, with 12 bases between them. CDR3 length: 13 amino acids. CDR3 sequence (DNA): TGTGCCAGCAGTCAGGGTTTGAGCTCACCCCTCCACTTT. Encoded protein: CASSQGLSSPLHF.

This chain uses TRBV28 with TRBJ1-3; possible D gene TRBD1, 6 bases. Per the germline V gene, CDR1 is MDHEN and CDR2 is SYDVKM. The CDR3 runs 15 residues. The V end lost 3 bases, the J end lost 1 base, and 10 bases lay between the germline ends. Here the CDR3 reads CASSLGGRSGNTIYF. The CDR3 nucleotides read TGTGCCAGCAGTTTGGGGGGGCGTTCTGGAAACACCATATATTTT.

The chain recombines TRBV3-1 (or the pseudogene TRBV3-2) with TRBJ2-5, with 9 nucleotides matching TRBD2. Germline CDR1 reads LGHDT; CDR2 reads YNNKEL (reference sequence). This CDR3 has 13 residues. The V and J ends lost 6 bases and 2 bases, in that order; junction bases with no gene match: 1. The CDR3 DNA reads TGTGCCAGCAGGACTAGCGGACAAGAGACCCAGTACTTC. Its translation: CASRTSGQETQYF.

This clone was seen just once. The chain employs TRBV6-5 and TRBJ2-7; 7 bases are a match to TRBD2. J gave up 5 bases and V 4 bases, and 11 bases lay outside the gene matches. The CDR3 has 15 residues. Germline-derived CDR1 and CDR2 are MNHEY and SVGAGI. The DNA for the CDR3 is TGTGCCAGCAGTTCTGGGGGGGTCCGGGGGAACGAGCAGTACTTC. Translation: CASSSGGVRGNEQYF.

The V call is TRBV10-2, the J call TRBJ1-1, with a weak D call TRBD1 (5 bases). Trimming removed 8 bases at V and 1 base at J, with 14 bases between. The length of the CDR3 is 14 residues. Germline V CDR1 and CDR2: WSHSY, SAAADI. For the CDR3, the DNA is TGCGCCAGCTTCCGGGGGGGTTCGAACACTGAAGCTTTCTTT. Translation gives CASFRGGSNTEAFF.

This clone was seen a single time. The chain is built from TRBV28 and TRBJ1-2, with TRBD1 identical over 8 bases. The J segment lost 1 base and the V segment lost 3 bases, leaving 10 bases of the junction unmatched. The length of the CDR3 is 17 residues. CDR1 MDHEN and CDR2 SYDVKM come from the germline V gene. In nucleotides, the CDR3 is TGTGCCAGCAGTTTGTACCCTGGGACAGGTTTTAACTATGGCTACACCTTC. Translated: CASSLYPGTGFNYGYTF.

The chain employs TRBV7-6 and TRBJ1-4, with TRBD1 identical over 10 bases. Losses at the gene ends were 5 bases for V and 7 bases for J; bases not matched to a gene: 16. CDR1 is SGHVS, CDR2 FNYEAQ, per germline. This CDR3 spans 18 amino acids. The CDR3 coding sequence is TGTGCCAGCAGCACTTTCCGGGACAGGGGTCCACGGGGTGAAAAACTGTTTTTT. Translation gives CASSTFRDRGPRGEKLFF.

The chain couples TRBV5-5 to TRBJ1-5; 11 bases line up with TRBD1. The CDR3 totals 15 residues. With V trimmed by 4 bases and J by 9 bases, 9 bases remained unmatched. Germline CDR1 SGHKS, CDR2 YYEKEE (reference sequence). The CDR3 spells CASSGGQGANWPQHF. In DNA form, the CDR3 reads TGTGCCAGCAGCGGAGGACAGGGGGCGAACTGGCCCCAGCATTTT.

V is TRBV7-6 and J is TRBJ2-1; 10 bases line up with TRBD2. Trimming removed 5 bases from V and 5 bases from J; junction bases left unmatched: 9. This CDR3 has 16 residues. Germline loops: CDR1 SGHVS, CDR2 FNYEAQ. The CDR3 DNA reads TGTGCCAGCAGCCATAGCGGGAGGTCCCCCCACAATGAGCAGTTCTTC. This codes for CASSHSGRSPHNEQFF.

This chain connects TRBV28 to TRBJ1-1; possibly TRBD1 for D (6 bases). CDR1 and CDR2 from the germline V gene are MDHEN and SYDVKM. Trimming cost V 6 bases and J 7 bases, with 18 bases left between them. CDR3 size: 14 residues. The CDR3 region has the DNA TGTGCCAGCAGCCTCCCGGGGGGGCGCGGTGAAGCTTTCTTT. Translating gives CASSLPGGRGEAFF.

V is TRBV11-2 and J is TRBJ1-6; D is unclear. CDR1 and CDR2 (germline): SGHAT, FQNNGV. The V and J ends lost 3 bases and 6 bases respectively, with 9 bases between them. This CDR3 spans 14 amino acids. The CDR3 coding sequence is TGTGCCAGCAGCTTCTATAGCGGTAATTCACCCCTCCACTTT. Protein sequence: CASSFYSGNSPLHF.

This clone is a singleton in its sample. For the CDR3, the DNA is TGTGCCAGTAGTATCTGGGGAGTAATCAGGGGGAACTATGGCTACACCTTC. This gives the protein CASSIWGVIRGNYGYTF. The V and J genes are TRBV19 and TRBJ1-2, with TRBD1 identical over 7 bases. The junction had 12 bases not matched to a gene; V was cut back by 3 bases and J by 2 bases. CDR3 length equals 17 residues. CDR1 and CDR2 from the germline V gene are LNHDA and SQIVND (reference sequence).

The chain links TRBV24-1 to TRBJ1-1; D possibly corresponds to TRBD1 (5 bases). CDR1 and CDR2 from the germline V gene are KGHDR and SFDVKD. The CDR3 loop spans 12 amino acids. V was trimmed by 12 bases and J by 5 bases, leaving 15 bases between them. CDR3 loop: CAQTAGRTEAFF. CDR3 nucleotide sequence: TGTGCCCAAACAGCAGGGAGGACTGAAGCTTTCTTT.

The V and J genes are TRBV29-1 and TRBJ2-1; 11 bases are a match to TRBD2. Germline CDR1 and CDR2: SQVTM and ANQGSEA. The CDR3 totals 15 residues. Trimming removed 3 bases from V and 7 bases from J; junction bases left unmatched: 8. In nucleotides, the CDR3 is TGCAGCGTTGAGACTAGCGGGGCCCGGAATAATGAGCAGTTCTTC. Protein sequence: CSVETSGARNNEQFF.

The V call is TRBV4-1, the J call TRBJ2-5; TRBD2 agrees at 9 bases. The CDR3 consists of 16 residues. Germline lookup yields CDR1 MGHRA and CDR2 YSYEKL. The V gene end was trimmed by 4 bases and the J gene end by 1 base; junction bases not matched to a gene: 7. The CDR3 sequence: CASSLLERGVQETQYF. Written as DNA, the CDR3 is TGCGCCAGCAGCCTGCTGGAGCGGGGGGTCCAAGAGACCCAGTACTTC.

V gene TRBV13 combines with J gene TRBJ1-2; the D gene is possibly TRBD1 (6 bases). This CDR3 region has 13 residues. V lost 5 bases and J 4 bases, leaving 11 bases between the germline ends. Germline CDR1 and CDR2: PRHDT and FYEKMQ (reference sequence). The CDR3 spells CASSQGQIYGYTF. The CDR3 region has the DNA TGTGCCAGCAGCCAAGGACAGATCTATGGCTACACCTTC.

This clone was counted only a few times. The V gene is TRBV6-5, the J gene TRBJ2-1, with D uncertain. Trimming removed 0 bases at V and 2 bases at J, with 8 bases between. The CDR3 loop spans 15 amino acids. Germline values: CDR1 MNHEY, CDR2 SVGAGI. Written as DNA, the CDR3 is TGTGCCAGCAGTTACTCCGCCACAGCCTACAATGAGCAGTTCTTC. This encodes CASSYSATAYNEQFF.

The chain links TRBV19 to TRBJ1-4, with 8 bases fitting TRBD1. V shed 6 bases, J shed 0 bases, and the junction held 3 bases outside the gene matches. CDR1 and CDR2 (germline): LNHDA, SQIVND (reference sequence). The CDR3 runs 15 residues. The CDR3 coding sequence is TGTGCCAGTAGAACGGGACAGGCAACTAATGAAAAACTGTTTTTT. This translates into CASRTGQATNEKLFF.

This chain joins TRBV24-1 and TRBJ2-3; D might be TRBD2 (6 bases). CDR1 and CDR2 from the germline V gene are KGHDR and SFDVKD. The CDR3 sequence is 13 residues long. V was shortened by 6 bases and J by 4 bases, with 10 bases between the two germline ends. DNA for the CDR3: TGTGCCACCAGTTTCCCGGGAGCAGATACGCAGTATTTT. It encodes CATSFPGADTQYF.

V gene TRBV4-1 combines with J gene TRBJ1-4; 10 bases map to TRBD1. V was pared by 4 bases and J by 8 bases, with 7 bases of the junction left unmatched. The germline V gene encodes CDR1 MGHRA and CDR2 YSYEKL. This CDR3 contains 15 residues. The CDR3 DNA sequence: TGCGCCAGCAGCCCTCGACAGGGGGCACGAGAAAAACTGTTTTTT. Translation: CASSPRQGAREKLFF.

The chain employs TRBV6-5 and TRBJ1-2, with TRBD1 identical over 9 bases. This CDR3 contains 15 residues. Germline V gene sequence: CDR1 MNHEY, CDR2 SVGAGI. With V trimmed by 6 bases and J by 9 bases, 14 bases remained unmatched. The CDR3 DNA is TGTGCCAGCAGGCGCCTCCGGGACAGGGATCCCCGCTACACCTTC. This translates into CASRRLRDRDPRYTF.

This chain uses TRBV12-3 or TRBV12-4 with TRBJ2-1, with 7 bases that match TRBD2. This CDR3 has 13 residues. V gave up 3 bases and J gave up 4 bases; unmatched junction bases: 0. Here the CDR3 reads CASSFGGYNEQFF. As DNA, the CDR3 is TGTGCCAGCAGTTTCGGGGGGTACAATGAGCAGTTCTTC.

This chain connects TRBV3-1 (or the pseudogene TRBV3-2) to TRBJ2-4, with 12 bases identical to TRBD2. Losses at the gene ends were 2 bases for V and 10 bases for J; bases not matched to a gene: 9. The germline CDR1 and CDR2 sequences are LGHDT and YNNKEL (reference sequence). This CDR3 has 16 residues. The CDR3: CASSQLAGGGRGIQYF. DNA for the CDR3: TGTGCCAGCAGCCAACTAGCGGGAGGGGGTCGTGGTATTCAGTACTTC.

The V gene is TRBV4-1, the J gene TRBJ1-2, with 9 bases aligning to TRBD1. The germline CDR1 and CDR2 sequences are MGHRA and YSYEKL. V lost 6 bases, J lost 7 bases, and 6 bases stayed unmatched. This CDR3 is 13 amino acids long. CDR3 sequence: CASSQQGALGYTF. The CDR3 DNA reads TGCGCCAGCAGTCAACAGGGGGCGCTTGGCTACACCTTC.

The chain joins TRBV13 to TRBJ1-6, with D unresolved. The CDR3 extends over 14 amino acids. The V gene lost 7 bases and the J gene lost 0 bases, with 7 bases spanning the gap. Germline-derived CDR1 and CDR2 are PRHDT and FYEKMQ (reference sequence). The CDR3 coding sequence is TGTGCCAGCACTCTGTACTCCTATAATTCACCCCTCCACTTT. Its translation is CASTLYSYNSPLHF.

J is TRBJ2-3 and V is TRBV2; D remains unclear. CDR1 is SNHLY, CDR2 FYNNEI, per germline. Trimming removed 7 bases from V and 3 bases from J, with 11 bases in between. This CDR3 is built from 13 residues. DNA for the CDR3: TGTGCCAGCAATGTCCTCGGGACAGATACGCAGTATTTT. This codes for CASNVLGTDTQYF.